These 3 T cell receptor beta chains were sequenced from one sample in a study of blood T cell repertoires in COVID-19. Sequencing used immunoSEQ multiplex PCR; TCRdb keeps in-frame clones, though not all of them. This sample has fewer than 250,000 clones, with around nine tenths found just once. Sequenced sample: peripheral blood. The receptors derive from a woman in her fifties or sixties who had recovered from COVID-19.

The genes are TRBV28 and TRBJ2-4; maybe TRBD1 (6 bases). Trimming cost V 6 bases and J 7 bases, with 19 bases left between them. The CDR3 has 15 residues. Germline V gene lookup returns CDR1 MDHEN and CDR2 SYDVKM. The CDR3 DNA is TGTGCCAGCAGCCCCCAGGGGTCCCTAGGGAACATTCAGTACTTC. Translation: CASSPQGSLGNIQYF.

The chain recombines TRBV2 with TRBJ2-2, with TRBD2 identical over 14 bases. CDR1 SNHLY and CDR2 FYNNEI come from the germline V gene. This CDR3 contains 20 residues. The trim removed 8 bases at V and 1 base at J, leaving 15 bases unmatched. The CDR3 protein is CASWAPGTSGGQRNTGELFF. CDR3 DNA: TGTGCCAGCTGGGCCCCCGGGACTAGCGGGGGCCAACGGAACACCGGGGAGCTGTTTTTT.

The chain employs TRBV28 and TRBJ2-5; tentatively, D is TRBD2 (5 bases). V lost 5 bases and J 5 bases, leaving 9 bases between the germline ends. The CDR3 covers 12 residues. Germline V CDR1 and CDR2: MDHEN, SYDVKM. CDR3 sequence (DNA): TGTGCCAGCAGTGCACTAGTTGAGACCCAGTACTTC. Translation gives CASSALVETQYF.